Below, 2 T cell receptor beta chains from the same sample are listed, as sequenced in a study of cytomegalovirus exposure and HLA in healthy donors. Primers included in the PCR were 60 Vbeta and 13 Jbeta primers. Sequenced by immunoSEQ multiplex PCR; TCRdb stores in-frame clones only, minus some. The sample carries roughly 100,000 clones, roughly 78% recorded once. Sequencing was performed on PBMCs. These receptors all stem from a woman in her thirties or forties in good health and CMV-seronegative.

This clone was picked up a small number of times. The chain combines TRBV11-3 with TRBJ2-5; 7 positions match TRBD2. The junction had 3 bases not matched to a gene; V was cut back by 3 bases and J by 5 bases. Germline V lookup: CDR1 SGHNT, CDR2 YENEEA. The CDR3 covers 13 residues. The CDR3 coding sequence is TGTGCCAGCAGCTTGGTGGGAGGGGAGACCCAGTACTTC. It specifies CASSLVGGETQYF.

V usage is TRBV28 and J usage is TRBJ2-7, with D uncertain. Trimming removed 5 bases at V and 4 bases at J, with 3 bases between. Germline V gene data show CDR1 as MDHEN and CDR2 as SYDVKM. This CDR3 is 10 amino acids long. The CDR3 protein is CASSRYEQYF. CDR3 nucleotides: TGTGCCAGCAGTCGGTACGAGCAGTACTTC.